Listed below are T cell receptor beta chains from one sample, sequenced in a study of T cell responses to AZD1222 COVID-19 vaccine. TCRdb keeps only in-frame clones here, not all; method: immunoSEQ multiplex PCR. The data show tens of thousands of clones, 70% to 90% seen once. The sample here was peripheral blood, taken on day 0 of AZD1222 vaccination. The source of these receptors is an adult in good health. Both conserved end residues are part of each CDR3. D genes are given only for firm matches. The size of a clone is reported for some rows only, either as once, few or many, or as a class for expanded clones.

V,size,D,J,CDR3,DNA
TRBV27,NA,NA,TRBJ1-1,CASSHDRRYTEAFF,TGTGCCAGCAGTCATGACAGGCGTTACACTGAAGCTTTCTTT
TRBV2,once,NA,TRBJ1-1,CASRNPQGNTEAFF,TGTGCCAGCAGGAACCCACAGGGGAACACTGAAGCTTTCTTT
TRBV5-1,once,TRBD1,TRBJ1-2,CASSFEGADGYTF,TGCGCCAGCAGCTTTGAGGGGGCGGATGGCTACACCTTC
TRBV13,NA,NA,TRBJ2-7,CASSLGGRLSYEQYF,TGTGCCAGCAGCTTAGGTGGCAGGCTCTCCTACGAGCAGTACTTC
TRBV11-3,NA,NA,TRBJ2-1,CASSLSGNNEQFF,TGTGCCAGCAGCTTAAGTGGGAACAATGAGCAGTTCTTC
TRBV3-1/TRBV3-2,NA,TRBD1,TRBJ1-2,CASSQTGGGSSGYTF,TGTGCCAGCAGCCAGACAGGGGGCGGTTCCTCTGGCTACACCTTC
TRBV6-5,NA,NA,TRBJ1-1,CASRSTGLTEAFF,TGTGCCAGCAGGTCAACAGGACTCACTGAAGCTTTCTTT
TRBV5-4,NA,NA,TRBJ1-1,CASSLGGTTEAFF,TGTGCCAGCAGCTTGGGAGGTACGACTGAAGCTTTCTTT
TRBV3-1/TRBV3-2,NA,NA,TRBJ2-7,CASSQEGRPYEQYF,TGTGCCAGCAGCCAAGAAGGACGTCCCTACGAGCAGTACTTC
TRBV20-1,NA,TRBD1,TRBJ1-5,CSASRTGQGIGIDQPQHF,TGCAGTGCTAGTAGGACGGGACAGGGTATCGGAATTGATCAGCCCCAGCATTTT
TRBV25-1,NA,NA,TRBJ1-4,CASSEFEGFYNEKLFF,TGTGCCAGCAGTGAATTTGAGGGATTCTATAATGAAAAACTGTTTTTT
TRBV6-5,NA,NA,TRBJ1-1,CASSYSYKAEAFF,TGTGCCAGCAGTTACTCGTATAAGGCTGAAGCTTTCTTT
TRBV6-5,NA,NA,TRBJ1-2,CIPGGCGYTF,TGCATCCCGGGGGGATGTGGCTACACCTTC
TRBV11-2,NA,NA,TRBJ1-1,CASSQIRGEAFF,TGTGCCAGCAGCCAAATAAGGGGTGAAGCTTTCTTT
TRBV7-9,NA,TRBD1,TRBJ2-3,CASSMTGKSTDTQYF,TGTGCCAGCAGCATGACAGGGAAGAGCACAGATACGCAGTATTTT
TRBV19,few,TRBD1,TRBJ1-5,CASSIGKGANQPQHF,TGTGCCAGTAGTATAGGTAAGGGGGCAAATCAGCCCCAGCATTTT
TRBV5-1,NA,TRBD1,TRBJ1-2,CASSGQGPNYGYTF,TGCGCCAGCAGCGGACAGGGCCCTAACTATGGCTACACCTTC